This entry features one T cell receptor (beta chain) sequence. Many counts were recorded for this clonotype. Its specific antigen is unknown. The sample holds no much larger clone one base away, and base qualities are not on file. The source of the sample is a study of neurological immune-mediated disorders (dated by TCRdb to between 2018 and 2020). Background for the entire study: Among the approximately 34 multiple sclerosis patients, relapsing-remitting MS accounted for around 31 and secondary progressive MS accounted for 3. Peripheral blood TCR-beta repertoires from patients with HTLV-I-associated myelopathy (HAM/TSP), patients with multiple sclerosis, and healthy controls were compared in the study using UMI-based sequencing. Alongside PBMC samples, the set of about 100 TCR-beta libraries contained longitudinal samples, technical triplicates, and paired CD4+ and CD8+ T-cell subsets that had been sorted. The cohort comprised about 71 subjects: about 14 HAM/TSP patients, 35 or so multiple sclerosis patients and 20 healthy controls.

Results the study describes overall, beyond this receptor: In phylogenetic analysis, the repertoires of 18 of 34 MS patients grouped into a cluster of related CDR3 sequences, which suggests a possible signature at the repertoire level. No association of the MS cluster with clinical or MRI features was observed, and the need for larger cohorts was stated by the authors. No identical CDR3 amino acid sequences were found to be shared among expanded clones across subjects, suggesting that TCR-beta repertoires were private in all groups. TCR clonal expansion was highest in HAM/TSP patients and lowest in MS patients, with MS patients falling below even healthy controls.

cDNA synthesis used template-switch 5'RACE with a primer carrying a 10-nucleotide random unique molecular identifier tagging each TCR transcript. Every sequencing run covered 15-18 subjects and yielded more than 160 million TCR-beta sequences. Total RNA was extracted with the RNeasy kit. The KAPA Real-time Library Amplification kit was used to amplify TCR-beta VDJ regions with primers for the TCR constant region and the 5'RACE anchor. A first PCR added sample indexes and Illumina adaptors, after which a second PCR increased the library yield. The roughly 650 bp TCR product was size-selected on a 2% E-gel SizeSelection system after Ampure bead purification. Before pooling, library quality was checked on a Bioanalyzer, concentration was measured with Qubit, and libraries were quantified with the Kapa Library Quantification kit. An Illumina HiSeq 2500 sequenced the libraries paired-end 2 x 150 bp. To increase sequence diversity, about 23-30% phiX was spiked into each library pool. Per the authors' processing: Quality-filtered reads were processed with the UMI-based MiGEC pipeline, and over 90% of raw TCR sequences were removed by the MiGEC pipeline during error correction. VDJ genes were aligned to IMGT germline references, and clonotypes were defined by unique CDR3 amino acid sequence plus V-J genes. Clonal expansion, Shannon diversity, and CDR3 relatedness (CalcPairwiseDistances, ClusterSamples) were evaluated with VDJtools, and phylogenetic trees were built with CLCbio workbench. Clones with at least 8 unique UMIs were defined as expanded, with this threshold being based on coefficient-of-variation modelling across technical triplicates. Using fastp trimming at Q25 and MiXCR clonotype assembly, TCRdb reanalyzed the public sequencing data and kept in-frame beta chains. All rows with the same CDR3 protein become a single entry with the most common DNA and genes. TCRdb assigned the V and J calls; the authors' analysis was not used. The sample table holds 65,000 to 90,000 distinct CDR3 sequences, of which 5% to 5.5% were seen once. Around 2.2% of the sample is in the top ten clones.

For the unsorted PBMC libraries, 2 million PBMCs were stored in RNAlater at -80 degrees C until RNA extraction and were used to generate the libraries. Multiple sclerosis patients were enrolled in a US clinical protocol under which disease progression was evaluated by magnetic resonance imaging. PBMCs were separated from peripheral blood using Ficoll-Hypaque density gradient centrifugation and then cryopreserved in liquid nitrogen. Input material: PBMCs. The origin of this receptor is a woman aged 25 to 39 with multiple sclerosis.

The nucleotides are TGTGCCAGCAGCTTACAGGGGGAGGGATCACCCCTCCACTTT. Its amino acids are CASSLQGEGSPLHF. The sequence is built from TRBV7-3 and TRBJ1-6; 7 bases in the junction line up with TRBD1. The germline V gene gives CDR1 as SGHTA and CDR2 as FQGTGA. From cysteine to phenylalanine, the CDR3 is 14 amino acids long. The DNA shown is the 42-base CDR3, in frame from base 1. The junction shows trimming of 2 bases on V and 10 bases on J, and the gene matches do not reach 5 bases of it.